Below, 8 T cell receptor beta chains from the same sample are listed, as sequenced in a study of T-cell reconstitution after alpha-beta-depleted transplantation in children. Unique molecular identifiers tagged the TCRbeta library. TCRdb passed the PCR reads through MiXCR, listing each CDR3 protein once. In the table there are approximately 630,000 distinct CDR3 sequences, approximately 14% of which are singletons. The sample consisted of PBMCs, taken before TCRalphabeta/CD19-depleted stem cell transplant. The receptors here all came from a girl aged 2 to 10 with congenital amegakaryocytic thrombocytopenia, due to receive a stem cell transplant.

This clonotype showed up just a few times. The chain recombines TRBV4-1 with TRBJ1-5; 8 nucleotides agree with TRBD1. The germline V gene encodes CDR1 MGHRA and CDR2 YSYEKL. Losses at the gene ends were 4 bases for V and 4 bases for J; bases not matched to a gene: 6. CDR3 size: 15 residues. The CDR3 sequence: CASSPGTGANQPQHF. The CDR3 nucleotides read TGCGCCAGCAGCCCCGGGACAGGTGCTAATCAGCCCCAGCATTTT.

The rearrangement links TRBV7-9 to TRBJ2-1, with D possibly being TRBD2 (5 bases). CDR1 and CDR2 from the germline V gene are SEHNR and FQNEAQ (reference sequence). This CDR3 comprises 17 residues. Trimming took off 2 bases at V and 0 bases at J, with 14 bases between the two ends. The CDR3 sequence is CASSLLPGADSYNEQFF. In DNA form, the CDR3 reads TGTGCCAGCAGCTTATTACCAGGAGCGGACTCCTACAATGAGCAGTTCTTC.

Worth noting for this clonotype: A much larger clonotype is one base distant, so this may be a read error. The chain's CDR3 is CSVASGTGDTQYF. CDR3 nucleotides: TGCAGCGTTGCTAGCGGGACGGGAGATACGCAGTATTTT. The chain carries TRBV29-1 and TRBJ2-3; 9 bases agree with TRBD2. There are 13 residues in the CDR3. The germline gives CDR1 SQVTM, CDR2 ANQGSEA. J was trimmed by 5 bases and V by 4 bases; bases with no gene match: 4.

The chain is built from TRBV7-9 and TRBJ1-2; no firm D call. The germline V gene encodes CDR1 SEHNR and CDR2 FQNEAQ (reference sequence). There are 13 residues in the CDR3. The V end lost 3 bases, the J end lost 8 bases, and 13 bases lay between the germline ends. This chain's CDR3 is CASSFPTVGGYTF. CDR3 coding DNA: TGTGCCAGCAGCTTTCCGACCGTCGGAGGCTACACCTTC.

This clonotype showed up many times. The rearrangement uses TRBV21-1 and TRBJ2-2; TRBD2, the table's D call, lacks a check against the DNA. TRBV21-1 is noted as a pseudogene. There are 17 residues in the CDR3. CDR3: CASSKRERDSNTGELFF. CDR3 nucleotides: TGTGCCAGCAGCAAGAGGGAGCGGGATTCGAACACCGGGGAGCTGTTTTTT.

This clonotype was seen more than once but under ten times. This rearrangement joins TRBV20-1 to TRBJ2-7; 10 nucleotides agree with TRBD2. CDR1 is DFQATT and CDR2 is SNEGSKA in the germline V gene (reference sequence). The CDR3 totals 12 residues. After removal of 4 bases from V and 6 bases from J, the junction contained 3 bases not matched to a gene. The CDR3 bases are TGCAGTGCTACGGGACTAGCGATCGAGCAGTACTTC. Protein sequence: CSATGLAIEQYF.

This clonotype appeared a few times. The chain couples TRBV28 to TRBJ1-6; D is unresolved. Looked up from germline, CDR1 is MDHEN and CDR2 is SYDVKM. The V gene lost 6 bases and the J gene lost 10 bases, with 28 bases spanning the gap. The CDR3 is 18 amino acids. The DNA of the CDR3 is TGTGCCAGCAGCCGAGACCCCCAACAAATCCCCTTGCGATCACCCCTCCACTTT. Its translation: CASSRDPQQIPLRSPLHF.

This clonotype was detected a few times. The gene calls are TRBV3-1 and TRBJ1-1; D gene ambiguous. This CDR3 is built from 16 residues. Trimming pared 2 bases from V and 0 bases from J, leaving 13 bases between. From germline, CDR1 is LGHDT and CDR2 YNNKEL (reference sequence). CDR3 amino acids: CASSQRYGGLNTEAFF. The CDR3 coding sequence is TGTGCCAGCAGCCAACGGTACGGAGGATTGAACACTGAAGCTTTCTTT.